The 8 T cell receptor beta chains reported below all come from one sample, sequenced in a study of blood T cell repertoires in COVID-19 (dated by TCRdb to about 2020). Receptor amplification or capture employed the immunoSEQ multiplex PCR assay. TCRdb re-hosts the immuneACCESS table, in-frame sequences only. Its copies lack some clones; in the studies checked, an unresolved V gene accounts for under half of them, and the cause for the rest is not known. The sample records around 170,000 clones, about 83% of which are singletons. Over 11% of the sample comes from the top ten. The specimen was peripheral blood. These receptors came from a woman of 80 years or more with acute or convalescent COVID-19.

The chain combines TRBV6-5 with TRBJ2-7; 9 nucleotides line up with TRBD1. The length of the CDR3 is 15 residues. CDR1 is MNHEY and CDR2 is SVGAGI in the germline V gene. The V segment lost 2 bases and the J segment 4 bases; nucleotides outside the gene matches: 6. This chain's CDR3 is CASSYTGTGQYEQYF. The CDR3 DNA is TGTGCCAGCAGTTACACGGGGACAGGGCAATACGAGCAGTACTTC.

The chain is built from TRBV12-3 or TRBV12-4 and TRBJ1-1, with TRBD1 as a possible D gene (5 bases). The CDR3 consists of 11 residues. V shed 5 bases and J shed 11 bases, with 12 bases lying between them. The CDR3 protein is CASSAGPGAFF. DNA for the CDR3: TGTGCCAGCAGTGCGGGGCCCGGGGCTTTCTTT.

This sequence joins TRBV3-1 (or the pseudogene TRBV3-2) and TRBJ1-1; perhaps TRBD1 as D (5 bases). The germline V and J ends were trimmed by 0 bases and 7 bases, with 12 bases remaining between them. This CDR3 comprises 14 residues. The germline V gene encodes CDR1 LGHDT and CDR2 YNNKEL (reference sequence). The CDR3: CASSQDWTRIEAFF. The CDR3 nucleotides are TGTGCCAGCAGCCAAGATTGGACAAGGATTGAAGCTTTCTTT.

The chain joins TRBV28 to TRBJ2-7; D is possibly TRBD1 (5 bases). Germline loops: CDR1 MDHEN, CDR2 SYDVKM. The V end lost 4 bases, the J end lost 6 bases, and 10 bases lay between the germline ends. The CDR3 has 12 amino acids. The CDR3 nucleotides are TGTGCCAGCAGTTCAGGGTTACTCGAGCAGTACTTC. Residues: CASSSGLLEQYF.

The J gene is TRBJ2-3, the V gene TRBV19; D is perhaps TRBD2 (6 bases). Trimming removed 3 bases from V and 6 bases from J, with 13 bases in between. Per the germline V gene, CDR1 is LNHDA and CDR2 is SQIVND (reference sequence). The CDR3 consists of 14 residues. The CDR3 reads CASSIPGGRDTQYF. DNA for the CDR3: TGTGCCAGTAGTATCCCCGGGGGAAGGGATACGCAGTATTTT. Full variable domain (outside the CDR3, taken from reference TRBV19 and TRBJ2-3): DGGITQSPKYLFRKEGQNVTLSCEQNLNHDAMYWYRQDPGQGLRLIYYSQIVNDFQKGDIAEGYSVSREKKESFPLTVTSAQKNPTAFYLCASSIPGGRDTQYFGPGTRLTVL.

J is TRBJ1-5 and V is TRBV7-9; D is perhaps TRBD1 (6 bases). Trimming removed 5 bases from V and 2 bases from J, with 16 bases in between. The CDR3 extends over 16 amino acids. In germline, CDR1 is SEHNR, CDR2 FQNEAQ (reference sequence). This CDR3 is CASSRSLGGRNQPQHF. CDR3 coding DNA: TGTGCCAGCAGCCGATCTTTGGGGGGGCGCAATCAGCCCCAGCATTTT. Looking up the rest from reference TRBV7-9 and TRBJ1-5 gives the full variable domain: DTGVSQNPRHKITKRGQNVTFRCDPISEHNRLYWYRQTLGQGPEFLTYFQNEAQLEKSRLLSDRFSAERPKGSFSTLEIQRTEQGDSAMYLCASSRSLGGRNQPQHFGDGTRLSIL.

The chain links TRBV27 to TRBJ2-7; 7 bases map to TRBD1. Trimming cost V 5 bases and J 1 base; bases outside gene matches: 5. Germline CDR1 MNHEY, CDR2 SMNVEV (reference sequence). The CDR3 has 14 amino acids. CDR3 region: CASSIGQVSYEQYF. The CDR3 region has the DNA TGTGCCAGCAGTATCGGACAGGTGTCCTACGAGCAGTACTTC.

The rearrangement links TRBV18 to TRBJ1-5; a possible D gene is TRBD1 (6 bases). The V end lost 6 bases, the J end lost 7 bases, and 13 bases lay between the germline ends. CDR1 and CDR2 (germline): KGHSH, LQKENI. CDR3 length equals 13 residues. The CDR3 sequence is CASSPGQGQPQHF. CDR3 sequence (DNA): TGTGCCAGCTCCCCGGGGCAGGGGCAGCCCCAGCATTTT.